The 32 T cell receptor beta chains listed next were all sequenced from one sample in a study of T cell responses to AZD1222 COVID-19 vaccine. Clones were sequenced by immunoSEQ multiplex PCR, and TCRdb holds only the in-frame ones, with some missing. The data show approximately 150,000 clones, approximately 86% seen once. The sequences come from peripheral blood, collected 28 days after the second dose of the MenACWY control vaccine. These receptors were collected from an adult who received the MenACWY meningococcal vaccine as a control.

The chain combines TRBV28 with TRBJ2-1, with 7 bases aligning to TRBD1. CDR3 length: 12 residues. Germline trimming cut 8 bases from V and 5 bases from J; bases unmatched to any gene: 3. The germline CDR1 and CDR2 sequences are MDHEN and SYDVKM. The CDR3 sequence is CASGQVNNEQFF. CDR3 in DNA: TGTGCCAGCGGACAGGTGAACAATGAGCAGTTCTTC.

This clone was recorded only once. V is TRBV7-2 and J is TRBJ1-1, with no clear D. Trimming removed 1 base at V and 10 bases at J, with 7 bases between. This CDR3 is built from 11 residues. The germline V gene encodes CDR1 SGHTA and CDR2 FQGNSA. DNA of the CDR3: TGTGCCAGCAGCTTAGTGCGAAGAGCTTTCTTT. This sequence encodes CASSLVRRAFF.

The rearrangement links TRBV7-9 to TRBJ1-3; TRBD1 might be the D (5 bases). Deletions cut 4 bases from V and 9 bases from J, with 13 bases between. Looked up from germline, CDR1 is SEHNR and CDR2 is FQNEAQ (reference sequence). The CDR3 contains 13 residues. This CDR3 reads CASSSGAVFTIYF. The DNA of the CDR3 is TGTGCCAGCAGCTCCGGGGCTGTTTTCACCATATATTTT.

Regarding this clone: Distinct nucleotide sequences in the sample also encode this CDR3. J is TRBJ1-1 and V is TRBV11-2; no clear D. The CDR3 has 13 residues. V was trimmed by 5 bases and J by 1 base, leaving 8 bases between them. The germline V gene encodes CDR1 SGHAT and CDR2 FQNNGV. The CDR3 sequence: CASSADRNTEAFF. The CDR3 region has the DNA TGTGCCAGCAGCGCAGACCGGAACACTGAAGCTTTCTTT.

V usage is TRBV2 and J usage is TRBJ1-2, with 12 positions matching TRBD1. This CDR3 region has 15 residues. The germline gives CDR1 SNHLY, CDR2 FYNNEI. After removal of 7 bases from V and 7 bases from J, the junction contained 10 bases not matched to a gene. CDR3 DNA sequence: TGTGCCAGCAAACGGGAGGGACAGGGGGCGCGTGGCTACACCTTC. Protein: CASKREGQGARGYTF. The full variable domain, completed using reference TRBV2 and TRBJ1-2, is EPEVTQTPSHQVTQMGQEVILRCVPISNHLYFYWYRQILGQKVEFLVSFYNNEISEKSEIFDDQFSVERPDGSNFTLKIRSTKLEDSAMYFCASKREGQGARGYTFGSGTRLTVV.

The chain couples TRBV11-2 to TRBJ1-2, with a weak D call TRBD1 (5 bases). The CDR3 is made up of 16 amino acids. Trimming took 1 base from V and 5 from J, leaving 17 bases between them. The germline CDR1 and CDR2 sequences are SGHAT and FQNNGV. The CDR3 nucleotides are TGTGCCAGCAGCTTAGGAGCGAGGGGAACCCCGTATGGCTACACCTTC. Encoded protein: CASSLGARGTPYGYTF.

The chain joins TRBV11-2 to TRBJ1-2; a possible D gene is TRBD1 (5 bases). Trimming took off 7 bases at V and 4 bases at J, with 16 bases between the two ends. Germline values: CDR1 SGHAT, CDR2 FQNNGV. The CDR3 runs 14 residues. CDR3 sequence (DNA): TGTGCCAGCACCGCGGGGCTAGGTGGCTATGGCTACACCTTC. Protein: CASTAGLGGYGYTF.

The chain links TRBV3-1 (or the pseudogene TRBV3-2) to TRBJ1-4; D perhaps matches TRBD1 (6 bases). The germline V gene encodes CDR1 LGHDT and CDR2 YNNKEL (reference sequence). Trimming took 0 bases from V and 6 from J, leaving 14 bases between them. The CDR3 consists of 16 residues. CDR3 sequence reads: CASSQEGGGTHEKLFF. In nucleotides, the CDR3 is TGTGCCAGCAGCCAAGAAGGGGGGGGCACGCATGAAAAACTGTTTTTT.

The genes are TRBV3-1 (or the pseudogene TRBV3-2) and TRBJ1-1; weak D call: TRBD1 (6 bases). Germline values: CDR1 LGHDT, CDR2 YNNKEL (reference sequence). The CDR3 covers 14 residues. V lost 4 bases, J lost 5 bases, and 14 bases lay in between. This CDR3 is CASSPDSLGTEAFF. CDR3 bases: TGTGCCAGCAGCCCGGACAGCCTAGGGACTGAAGCTTTCTTT.

As to this clone: At one end the junction does not follow the germline gene, possibly because of a read error. The rearrangement joins TRBV11-3 to TRBJ2-2; perhaps TRBD2 as D (5 bases). Germline lookup yields CDR1 SGHNT and CDR2 YENEEA. This CDR3 is 17 amino acids long. In nucleotides, the CDR3 is TGTGCCAGCAGCCTAGACGGAATCGGACTCCCCACCGGGGAGCTGTTTTTT. Its protein is CASSLDGIGLPTGELFF.

A few counts support this clone. V and J are TRBV29-1 and TRBJ1-1, with a tentative D call TRBD1 (6 bases). CDR1 and CDR2 (germline): SQVTM, ANQGSEA. CDR3 length: 13 residues. V was trimmed by 4 bases and J by 1 base, leaving 10 bases between them. The CDR3 DNA follows: TGCAGCGTTGTAGAACAGGGGAACACTGAAGCTTTCTTT. Its translation: CSVVEQGNTEAFF.

This clone was recorded at least ten times. The chain recombines TRBV29-1 with TRBJ2-1; D tentatively reads TRBD1 or TRBD2 (5 bases each). The length of the CDR3 is 13 residues. Germline assignment: CDR1 SQVTM and CDR2 ANQGSEA. In nucleotides, the CDR3 is TGCAGTGGGGGTCGCGCCCGCTACAATGAGCAGTTCTTC. Protein: CSGGRARYNEQFF.

This clone was counted once. The chain is built from TRBV28 and TRBJ1-1; D unresolved. Trimming shortened V by 6 bases and J by 6 bases, and 20 bases separated the two germline ends. Germline loops: CDR1 MDHEN, CDR2 SYDVKM. The CDR3 covers 15 residues. CDR3: CASRFLRILGAEAFF. The CDR3 DNA is TGTGCCAGCAGGTTTCTCCGTATCTTGGGCGCTGAAGCTTTCTTT. The full variable domain, in which reference TRBV28 and TRBJ1-1 provide the parts outside the CDR3, is DVKVTQSSRYLVKRTGEKVFLECVQDMDHENMFWYRQDPGLGLRLIYFSYDVKMKEKGDIPEGYSVSREKKERFSLILESASTNQTSMYLCASRFLRILGAEAFFGQGTRLTVV.

V is TRBV12-3 or TRBV12-4 and J is TRBJ1-1; weak D call: TRBD1 (5 bases). Between the trimmed V and J ends, which lost 6 bases and 6 bases, there was a span of 14 bases. The length of the CDR3 is 13 residues. Here the CDR3 reads CASRFSGIAEAFF. DNA for the CDR3: TGTGCCAGCAGATTCTCAGGGATTGCTGAAGCTTTCTTT.

CDR3 in DNA: TGCGCCAGCAGCCAAGATGTCCGGAGCTCTGGGGCCAACGTCCTGACTTTC. It translates to CASSQDVRSSGANVLTF. This rearrangement joins TRBV4-3 to TRBJ2-6; D is ambiguous. Between the trimmed V and J ends, which lost 0 bases and 0 bases, there was a span of 9 bases. The CDR3 covers 17 residues. Germline V gives CDR1 LGHNA, CDR2 YSLEER.

The genes are TRBV3-1 (or the pseudogene TRBV3-2) and TRBJ2-1; D call uncertain. Per germline, CDR1 LGHDT and CDR2 YNNKEL (reference sequence). The CDR3 runs to 12 residues. V lost 1 base, J lost 6 bases, and 4 bases lay in between. CDR3 DNA: TGTGCCAGCAGCCAAGGTCGCAATGAGCAGTTCTTC. It encodes CASSQGRNEQFF.

In the case of this clone: A junction boundary mismatches the germline segment, possibly from a read error. CDR3 sequence reads: CATSQPDRASNQPQHF. The CDR3 DNA is TGCGCCACCAGCCAACCCGACAGGGCCAGCAATCAGCCCCAGCATTTT. The chain couples TRBV4-1 to TRBJ1-5, with 7 bases lining up with TRBD1. The CDR3 has 16 amino acids. Germline V gene data show CDR1 as MGHRA and CDR2 as YSYEKL.

The chain joins TRBV9 to TRBJ1-2; no reliable D call. The ends were cut back, 1 base at V and 4 bases at J, with 11 bases in the middle. Germline CDR1 and CDR2: SGDLS and YYNGEE. The CDR3 runs to 14 residues. In DNA form, the CDR3 reads TGTGCCAGCAGCGTACCCGGGGATAGCTATGGCTACACCTTC. This codes for CASSVPGDSYGYTF. Using reference TRBV9 and TRBJ1-2 for the parts outside the CDR3, the full variable domain is DSGVTQTPKHLITATGQRVTLRCSPRSGDLSVYWYQQSLDQGLQFLIQYYNGEERAKGNILERFSAQQFPDLHSELNLSSLELGDSALYFCASSVPGDSYGYTFGSGTRLTVV.

This clone was seen a handful of times. V and J are TRBV6-5 and TRBJ2-4, with 7 bases matching TRBD2. Germline trimming cut 2 bases from V and 6 bases from J; bases unmatched to any gene: 1. CDR1 and CDR2 (germline): MNHEY, SVGAGI. There are 13 residues in the CDR3. This CDR3 is CASSYREGNIQYF. The CDR3 DNA follows: TGTGCCAGCAGTTACAGGGAGGGAAACATTCAGTACTTC.

Only a few counts were recorded for this clone. The V call is TRBV9, the J call TRBJ1-1; D call uncertain. This CDR3 has 16 residues. V shed 0 bases and J shed 0 bases, with 12 bases lying between them. Looked up from germline, CDR1 is SGDLS and CDR2 is YYNGEE. CDR3 DNA: TGTGCCAGCAGCGTAGTATCACAACTAGTGAACACTGAAGCTTTCTTT. This gives the protein CASSVVSQLVNTEAFF.

The V gene is TRBV27, the J gene TRBJ1-5; TRBD1 matches at 9 bases. This CDR3 has 16 amino acids. V shed 4 bases and J 4 bases; nucleotides not matched to a gene: 8. CDR1 MNHEY and CDR2 SMNVEV come from the germline V gene (reference sequence). In nucleotides, the CDR3 is TGTGCCAGCAGTTCGTCACAGGGGGCTCTGAATCAGCCCCAGCATTTT. It is translated as CASSSSQGALNQPQHF.

The chain couples TRBV5-1 to TRBJ2-2, with 8 positions matching TRBD1. V dropped 5 bases and J dropped 6; count of bases not matched to a gene: 9. Germline CDR1 is SGHRS and CDR2 is YFSETQ. The CDR3 covers 15 residues. CDR3 nucleotide sequence: TGCGCCAGCAGGGATAGGACAGGGAAGTCCGGGGAGCTGTTTTTT. Amino acids: CASRDRTGKSGELFF.

The genes are TRBV7-9 and TRBJ2-2, with 11 bases aligning to TRBD2. Unmatched junction bases numbered 7, after V lost 3 bases and J lost 4 bases. CDR1 is SEHNR and CDR2 is FQNEAQ in the germline V gene (reference sequence). The length of the CDR3 is 17 residues. CDR3 nucleotides: TGTGCCAGCAGCTTTATAGCGGGAGGGCCCAGCACCGGGGAGCTGTTTTTT. As protein: CASSFIAGGPSTGELFF. Combining the CDR3 with reference TRBV7-9 and TRBJ2-2 gives the whole variable domain DTGVSQNPRHKITKRGQNVTFRCDPISEHNRLYWYRQTLGQGPEFLTYFQNEAQLEKSRLLSDRFSAERPKGSFSTLEIQRTEQGDSAMYLCASSFIAGGPSTGELFFGEGSRLTVL.

The chain carries TRBV7-9 and TRBJ1-2, with a tentative D call TRBD1 (6 bases). CDR1 SEHNR and CDR2 FQNEAQ come from the germline V gene (reference sequence). V gave up 4 bases and J gave up 5 bases, with 17 bases separating them. This CDR3 has 15 amino acids. The CDR3 DNA reads TGTGCCAGCAGCTCCGCGGACAGCTTCGAATATGGCTACACCTTC. Protein sequence: CASSSADSFEYGYTF.

V gene TRBV6-2 or TRBV6-3 combines with J gene TRBJ2-7; 7 bases map to TRBD1. CDR1 and CDR2 from the germline V gene are MNHEY and SVGEGT. CDR3 length equals 12 residues. The V segment lost 6 bases and the J segment 4 bases; nucleotides outside the gene matches: 3. As DNA, the CDR3 is TGTGCCAGCAGCACGACAGGGTACGAGCAGTACTTC. Translated, it gives CASSTTGYEQYF.

V and J are TRBV28 and TRBJ1-3; D is uncertain. Trimming left V 1 base short and J 3 bases short, with 10 bases between. This CDR3 region has 15 residues. Germline V gives CDR1 MDHEN, CDR2 SYDVKM. In nucleotides, the CDR3 is TGTGCCAGCAGTTTATATCCAGGAAATGGAAACACCATATATTTT. Amino acids: CASSLYPGNGNTIYF.

The genes are TRBV12-5 and TRBJ2-3; weak D call: TRBD2 (5 bases). This CDR3 spans 15 amino acids. Germline V gives CDR1 LGHNT, CDR2 FRNRAP. V shed 0 bases and J shed 5 bases, with 12 bases lying between them. This CDR3 reads CASGLVSGKGDTQYF. CDR3 sequence (DNA): TGTGCTAGTGGTTTGGTCTCGGGGAAAGGAGATACGCAGTATTTT. Complete variable domain (other parts from reference TRBV12-5 and TRBJ2-3): DARVTQTPRHKVTEMGQEVTMRCQPILGHNTVFWYRQTMMQGLELLAYFRNRAPLDDSGMPKDRFSAEMPDATLATLKIQPSEPRDSAVYFCASGLVSGKGDTQYFGPGTRLTVL.

The V call is TRBV5-5, the J call TRBJ2-5; the D gene is possibly TRBD1 (5 bases). Germline CDR1 and CDR2: SGHKS and YYEKEE (reference sequence). V lost 0 bases and J 4 bases, leaving 19 bases between the germline ends. The CDR3 has 17 amino acids. This chain's CDR3 is CASSLANRAGSGETQYF. CDR3 DNA: TGTGCCAGCAGCTTGGCCAATCGGGCAGGGTCGGGAGAGACCCAGTACTTC.

The chain recombines TRBV7-2 with TRBJ1-2; 7 bases align to TRBD1. The germline V gene encodes CDR1 SGHTA and CDR2 FQGNSA. This CDR3 region has 14 residues. The J segment lost 6 bases and the V segment lost 4 bases, leaving 8 bases of the junction unmatched. The CDR3 sequence: CASSSNAGTDGYTF. The DNA of the CDR3 is TGTGCCAGCAGCTCAAACGCCGGGACAGATGGCTACACCTTC.

The chain is built from TRBV29-1 and TRBJ1-2, with D hard to call. Trimming left V 4 bases short and J 4 bases short, with 19 bases between. Germline CDR1 SQVTM, CDR2 ANQGSEA. CDR3 length equals 15 residues. DNA of the CDR3: TGCAGCGTTGGGCGGGATTTGAAATCCCTCTATGGCTACACCTTC. As protein: CSVGRDLKSLYGYTF.

This rearrangement joins TRBV3-1 (or the pseudogene TRBV3-2) to TRBJ2-2; maybe TRBD1 (5 bases). The germline gives CDR1 LGHDT, CDR2 YNNKEL (reference sequence). V lost 1 base, J lost 3 bases, and 18 bases lay in between. This CDR3 spans 18 amino acids. In DNA form, the CDR3 reads TGTGCCAGCAGCCAAGTACCGTGCATAGGGGTCTACACCGGGGAGCTGTTTTTT. This encodes CASSQVPCIGVYTGELFF.

V gene TRBV14 combines with J gene TRBJ1-5; the D gene is possibly TRBD1 (5 bases). The ends were cut back, 1 base at V and 11 bases at J, with 12 bases in the middle. The CDR3 spans 13 residues. Germline CDR1 is SGHDN and CDR2 is FVKESK. CDR3 in amino acids: CASSQGGAGTQHF. Written as DNA, the CDR3 is TGTGCCAGCAGCCAAGGAGGGGCCGGGACCCAGCATTTT.